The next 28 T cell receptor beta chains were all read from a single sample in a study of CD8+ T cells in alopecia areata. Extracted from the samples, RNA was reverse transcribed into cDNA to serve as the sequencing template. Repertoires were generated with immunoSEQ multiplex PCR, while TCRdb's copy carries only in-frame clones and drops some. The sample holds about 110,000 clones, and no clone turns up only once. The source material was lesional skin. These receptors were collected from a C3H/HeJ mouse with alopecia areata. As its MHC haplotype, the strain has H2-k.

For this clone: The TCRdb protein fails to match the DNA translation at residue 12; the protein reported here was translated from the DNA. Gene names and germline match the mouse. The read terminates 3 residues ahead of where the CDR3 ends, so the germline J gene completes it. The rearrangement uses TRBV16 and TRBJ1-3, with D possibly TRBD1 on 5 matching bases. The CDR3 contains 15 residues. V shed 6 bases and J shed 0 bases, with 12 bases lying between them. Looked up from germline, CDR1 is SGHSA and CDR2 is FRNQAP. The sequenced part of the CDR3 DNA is TGTGCAAGCAGGAGTGGGGGGGATTCTGGAAATACG. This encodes CASRSGGDSGNT. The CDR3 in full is CASRSGGDSGNTLYF.

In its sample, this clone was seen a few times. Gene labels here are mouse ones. The CDR3 sequence is CTCSTLTGGGYEQYF. CDR3 DNA, as far as it was read: TGCACCTGCAGTACCCTGACTGGGGGGGGATAT. The chain carries TRBV1 and TRBJ2-7; 11 nucleotides match TRBD2. The read comes to an end 4 residues before the CDR3 does, leaving the germline J gene to fill in the end. The CDR3 is 15 amino acids. Germline V gene lookup returns CDR1 NSQYPW and CDR2 LRSPGD (reference sequence).

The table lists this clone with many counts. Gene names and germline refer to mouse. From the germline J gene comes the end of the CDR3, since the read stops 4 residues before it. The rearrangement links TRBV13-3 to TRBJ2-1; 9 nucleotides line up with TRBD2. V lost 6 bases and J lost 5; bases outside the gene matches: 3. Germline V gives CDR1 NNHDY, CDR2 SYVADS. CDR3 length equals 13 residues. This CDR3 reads CASIRLGDAEQFF. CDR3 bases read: TGTGCCAGCATCAGACTGGGGGATGCT.

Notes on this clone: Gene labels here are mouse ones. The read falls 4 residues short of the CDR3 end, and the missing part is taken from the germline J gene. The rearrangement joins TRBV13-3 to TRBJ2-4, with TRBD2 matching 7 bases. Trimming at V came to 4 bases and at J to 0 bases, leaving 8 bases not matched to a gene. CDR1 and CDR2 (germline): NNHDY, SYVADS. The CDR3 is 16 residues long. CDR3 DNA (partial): TGTGCCAGCAGTACCGGGACTGTTTTTAGTCAAAAC. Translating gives CASSTGTVFSQN. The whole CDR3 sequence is CASSTGTVFSQNTLYF.

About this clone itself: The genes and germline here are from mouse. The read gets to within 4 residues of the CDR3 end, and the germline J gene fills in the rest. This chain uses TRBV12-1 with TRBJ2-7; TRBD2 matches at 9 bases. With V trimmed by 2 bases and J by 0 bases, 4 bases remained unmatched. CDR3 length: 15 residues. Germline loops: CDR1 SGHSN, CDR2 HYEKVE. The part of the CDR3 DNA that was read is TGTGCCAGCTCTCCAGGACTGGGGAGCTCCTAT. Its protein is CASSPGLGSSY. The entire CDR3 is CASSPGLGSSYEQYF.

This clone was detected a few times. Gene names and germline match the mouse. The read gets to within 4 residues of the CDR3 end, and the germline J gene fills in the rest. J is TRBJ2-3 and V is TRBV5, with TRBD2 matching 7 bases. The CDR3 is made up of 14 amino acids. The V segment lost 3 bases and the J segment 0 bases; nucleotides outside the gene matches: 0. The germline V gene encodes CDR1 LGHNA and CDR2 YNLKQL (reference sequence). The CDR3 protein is CASSQDWSAETLYF. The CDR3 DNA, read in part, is TGTGCCAGCAGCCAGGACTGGAGTGCAGAA.

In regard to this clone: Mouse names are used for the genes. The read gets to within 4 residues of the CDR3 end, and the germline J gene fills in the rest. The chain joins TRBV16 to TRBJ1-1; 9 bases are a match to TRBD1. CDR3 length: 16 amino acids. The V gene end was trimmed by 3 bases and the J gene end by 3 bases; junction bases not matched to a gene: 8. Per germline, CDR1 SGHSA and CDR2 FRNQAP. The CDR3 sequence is CASSFPDRGGYTEVFF. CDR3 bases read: TGTGCAAGCAGCTTCCCGGACAGGGGAGGGTACACA.

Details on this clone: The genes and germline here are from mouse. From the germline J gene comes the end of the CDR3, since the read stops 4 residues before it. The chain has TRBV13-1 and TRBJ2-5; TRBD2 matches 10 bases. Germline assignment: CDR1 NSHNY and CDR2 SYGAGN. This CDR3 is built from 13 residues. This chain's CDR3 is CASSEGLGDTQYF. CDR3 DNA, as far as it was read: TGTGCCAGCAGTGAGGGACTGGGGGAC.

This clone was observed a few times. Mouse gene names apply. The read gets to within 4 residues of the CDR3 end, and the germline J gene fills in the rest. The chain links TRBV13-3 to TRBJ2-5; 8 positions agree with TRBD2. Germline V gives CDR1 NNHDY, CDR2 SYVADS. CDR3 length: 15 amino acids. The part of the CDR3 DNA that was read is TGTGCCAGCAGTGATCGGGGGGGCGATGGAGAC. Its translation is CASSDRGGDGD. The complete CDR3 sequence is CASSDRGGDGDTQYF. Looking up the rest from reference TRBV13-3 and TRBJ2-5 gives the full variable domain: EAAVTQSPRSKVAVTGGKVTLSCHQTNNHDYMYWYRQDTGHGLRLIHYSYVADSTEKGDIPDGYKASRPSQENFSLILELASLSQTAVYFCASSDRGGDGDTQYFGPGTRLLVL.

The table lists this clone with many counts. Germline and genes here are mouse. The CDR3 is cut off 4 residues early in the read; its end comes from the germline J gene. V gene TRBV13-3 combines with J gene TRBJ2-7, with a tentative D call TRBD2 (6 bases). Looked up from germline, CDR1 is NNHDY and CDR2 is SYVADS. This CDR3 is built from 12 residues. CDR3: CASRMGEYEQYF. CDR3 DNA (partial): TGTGCCAGCAGAATGGGGGAGTAT.

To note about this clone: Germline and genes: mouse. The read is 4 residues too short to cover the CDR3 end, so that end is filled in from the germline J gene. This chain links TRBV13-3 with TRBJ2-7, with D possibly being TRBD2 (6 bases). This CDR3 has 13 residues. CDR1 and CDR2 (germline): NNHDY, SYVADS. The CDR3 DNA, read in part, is TGTGCCAGCAGTGCAAACGACTGGTAT. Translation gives CASSANDWY. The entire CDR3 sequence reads CASSANDWYEQYF.

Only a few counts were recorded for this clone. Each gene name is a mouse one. The CDR3 sequence: CAISGTVNTGQLYF. The CDR3 DNA, read in part, is TGTGCCATTTCCGGGACAGTCAACACCGGG. The genes are TRBV13-3 and TRBJ2-2, with TRBD1 identical over 7 bases. Read data end 4 residues before the CDR3 end; the end is taken from the germline J gene. Trimming cost V 9 bases and J 2 bases; bases outside gene matches: 7. The germline CDR1 and CDR2 sequences are NNHDY and SYVADS. CDR3 size: 14 residues.

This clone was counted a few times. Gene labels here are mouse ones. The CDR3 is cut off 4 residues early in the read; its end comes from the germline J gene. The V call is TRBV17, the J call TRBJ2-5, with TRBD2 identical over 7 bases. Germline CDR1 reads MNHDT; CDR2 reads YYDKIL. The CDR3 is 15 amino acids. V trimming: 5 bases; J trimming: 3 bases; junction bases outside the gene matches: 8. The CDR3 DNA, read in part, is TGTGCTAGCAGTCTTCCGGCTGGGGGACAAGAC. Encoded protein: CASSLPAGGQD. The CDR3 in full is CASSLPAGGQDTQYF. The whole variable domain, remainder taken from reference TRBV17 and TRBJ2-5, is DTTVKQNPRYKLARVGKPVNLICSQTMNHDTMYWYQKKPNQAPKLLLFYYDKILNREADTFEKFQSSRPNNSFCSLYIGSAGLEYSAMYLCASSLPAGGQDTQYFGPGTRLLVL.

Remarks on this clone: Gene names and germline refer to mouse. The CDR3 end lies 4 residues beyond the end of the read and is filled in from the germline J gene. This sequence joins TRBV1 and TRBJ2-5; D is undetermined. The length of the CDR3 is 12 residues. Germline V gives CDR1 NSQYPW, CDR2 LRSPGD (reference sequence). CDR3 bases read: TGCACCTGCAGTGCGTACAGAGAC. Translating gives CTCSAYRD. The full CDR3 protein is CTCSAYRDTQYF.

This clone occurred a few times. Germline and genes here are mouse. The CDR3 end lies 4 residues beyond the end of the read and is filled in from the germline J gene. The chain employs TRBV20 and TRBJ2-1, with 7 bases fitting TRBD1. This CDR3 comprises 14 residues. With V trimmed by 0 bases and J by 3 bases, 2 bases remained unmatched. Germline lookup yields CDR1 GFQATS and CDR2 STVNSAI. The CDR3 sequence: CGARDRDSYAEQFF. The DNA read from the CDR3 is TGTGGTGCTAGGGACCGGGACAGCTATGCT. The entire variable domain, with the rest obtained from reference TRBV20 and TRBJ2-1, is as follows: GALVYQYPRRTICKSGTSMRMECQAVGFQATSVAWYRQSPQKTFELIALSTVNSAIKYEQNFTQEKFPISHPNLSFSSMTVLNAYLEDRGLYLCGARDRDSYAEQFFGPGTRLTVL.

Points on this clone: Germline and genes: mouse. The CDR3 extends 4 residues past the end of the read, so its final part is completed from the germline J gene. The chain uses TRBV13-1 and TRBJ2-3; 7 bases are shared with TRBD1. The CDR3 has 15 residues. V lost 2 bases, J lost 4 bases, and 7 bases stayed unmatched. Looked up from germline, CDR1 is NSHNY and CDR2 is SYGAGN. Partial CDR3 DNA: TGTGCCAGCAGTGACTCTACGGGACAGTCAGAA. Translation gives CASSDSTGQSE. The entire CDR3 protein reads CASSDSTGQSETLYF.

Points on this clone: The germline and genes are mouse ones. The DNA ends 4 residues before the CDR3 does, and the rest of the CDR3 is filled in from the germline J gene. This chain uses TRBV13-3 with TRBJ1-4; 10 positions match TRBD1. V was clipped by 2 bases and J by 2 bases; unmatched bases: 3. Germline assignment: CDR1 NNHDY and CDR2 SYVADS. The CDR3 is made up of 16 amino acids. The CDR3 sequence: CASSEGDRGSNERLFF. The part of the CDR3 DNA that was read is TGTGCCAGCAGTGAGGGGGACAGGGGCTCCAACGAA.

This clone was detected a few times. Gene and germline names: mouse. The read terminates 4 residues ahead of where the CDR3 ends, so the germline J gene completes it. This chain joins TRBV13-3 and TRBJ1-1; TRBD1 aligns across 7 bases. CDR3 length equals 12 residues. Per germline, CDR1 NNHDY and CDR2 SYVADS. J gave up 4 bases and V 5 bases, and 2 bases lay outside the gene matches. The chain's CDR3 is CASRGGSTEVFF. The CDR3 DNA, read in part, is TGTGCCAGCAGAGGGGGCTCCACA.

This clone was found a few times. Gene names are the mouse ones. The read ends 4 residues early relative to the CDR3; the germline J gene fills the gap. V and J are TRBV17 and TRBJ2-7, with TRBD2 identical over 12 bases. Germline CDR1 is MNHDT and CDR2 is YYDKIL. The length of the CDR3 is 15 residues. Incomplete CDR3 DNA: TGTGCTAGCAGTAGATGGGACTGGGGGGCGTAT. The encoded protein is CASSRWDWGAY. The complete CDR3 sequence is CASSRWDWGAYEQYF.

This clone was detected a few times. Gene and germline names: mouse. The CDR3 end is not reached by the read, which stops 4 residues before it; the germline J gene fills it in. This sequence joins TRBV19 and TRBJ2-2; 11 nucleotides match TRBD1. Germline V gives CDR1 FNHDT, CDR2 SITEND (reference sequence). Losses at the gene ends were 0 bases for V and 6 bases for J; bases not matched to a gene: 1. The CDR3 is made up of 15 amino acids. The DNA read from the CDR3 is TGTGCCAGCAGTATAGTGGGACAGGGGGCCGGG. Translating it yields CASSIVGQGAG. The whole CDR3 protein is CASSIVGQGAGQLYF.

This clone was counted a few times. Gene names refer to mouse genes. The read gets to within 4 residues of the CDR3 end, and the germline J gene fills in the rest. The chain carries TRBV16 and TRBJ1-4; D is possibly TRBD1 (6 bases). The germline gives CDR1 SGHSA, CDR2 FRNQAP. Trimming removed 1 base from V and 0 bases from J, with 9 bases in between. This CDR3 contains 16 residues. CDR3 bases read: TGTGCAAGCAGCTTAGGCGGGACACTTTCCAACGAA. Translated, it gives CASSLGGTLSNE. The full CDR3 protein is CASSLGGTLSNERLFF. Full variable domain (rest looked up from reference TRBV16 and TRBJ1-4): NAGVIQTPRHKVTGKGQEATLWCEPISGHSAVFWYRQTIVQGLEFLTYFRNQAPIDDSGMPKERFSAQMPNQSHSTLKIQSTQPQDSAVYLCASSLGGTLSNERLFFGHGTKLSVL.

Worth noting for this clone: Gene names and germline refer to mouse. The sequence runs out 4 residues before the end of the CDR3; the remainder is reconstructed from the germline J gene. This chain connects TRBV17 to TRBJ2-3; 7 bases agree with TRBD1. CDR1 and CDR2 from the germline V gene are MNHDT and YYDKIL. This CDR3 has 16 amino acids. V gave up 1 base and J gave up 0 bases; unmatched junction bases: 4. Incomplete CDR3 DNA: TGTGCTAGCAGTAGAGCAGGGACAGTTAGTGCAGAA. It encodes CASSRAGTVSAE. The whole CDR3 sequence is CASSRAGTVSAETLYF.

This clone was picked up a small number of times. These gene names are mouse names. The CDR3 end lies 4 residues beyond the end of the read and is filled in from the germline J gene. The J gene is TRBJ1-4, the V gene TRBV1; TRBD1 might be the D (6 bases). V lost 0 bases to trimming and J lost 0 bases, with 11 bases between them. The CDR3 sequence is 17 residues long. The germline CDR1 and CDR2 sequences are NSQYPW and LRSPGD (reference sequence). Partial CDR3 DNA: TGCACCTGCAGTGCAGATGAGGGGGGGATTTCCAACGAA. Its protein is CTCSADEGGISNE. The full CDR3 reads CTCSADEGGISNERLFF. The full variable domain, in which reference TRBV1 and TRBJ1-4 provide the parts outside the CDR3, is VTLLEQNPRWRLVPRGQAVNLRCILKNSQYPWMSWYQQDLQKQLQWLFTLRSPGDKEVKSLPGADYLATRVTDTELRLQVANMSQGRTLYCTCSADEGGISNERLFFGHGTKLSVL.

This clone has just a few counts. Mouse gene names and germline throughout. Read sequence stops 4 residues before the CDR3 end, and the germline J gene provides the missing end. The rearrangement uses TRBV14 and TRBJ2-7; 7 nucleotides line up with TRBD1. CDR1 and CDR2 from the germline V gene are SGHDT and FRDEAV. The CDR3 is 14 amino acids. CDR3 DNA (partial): TGTGCCAGCAGCGAGACAGGGAAGATGAAT. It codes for CASSETGKMN. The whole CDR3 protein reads CASSETGKMNEQYF.

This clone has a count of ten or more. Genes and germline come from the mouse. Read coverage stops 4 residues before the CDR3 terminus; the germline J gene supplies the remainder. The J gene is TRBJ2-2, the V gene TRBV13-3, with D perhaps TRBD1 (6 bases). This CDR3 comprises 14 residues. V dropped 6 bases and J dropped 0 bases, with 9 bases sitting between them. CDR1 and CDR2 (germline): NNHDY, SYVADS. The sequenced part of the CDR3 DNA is TGTGCCAGCACGGGACAAGCAAACACCGGG. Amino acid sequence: CASTGQANTG. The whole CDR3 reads CASTGQANTGQLYF.

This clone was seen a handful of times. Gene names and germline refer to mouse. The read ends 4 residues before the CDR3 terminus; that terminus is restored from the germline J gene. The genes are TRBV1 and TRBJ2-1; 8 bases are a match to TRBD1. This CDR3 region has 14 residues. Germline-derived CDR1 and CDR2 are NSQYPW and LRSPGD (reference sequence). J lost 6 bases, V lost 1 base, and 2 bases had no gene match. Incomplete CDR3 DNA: TGCACCTGCAGTGCAGTCAGGGGGCTTGCT. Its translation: CTCSAVRGLA. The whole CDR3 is CTCSAVRGLAEQFF. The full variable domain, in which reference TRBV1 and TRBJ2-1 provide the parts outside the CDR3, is VTLLEQNPRWRLVPRGQAVNLRCILKNSQYPWMSWYQQDLQKQLQWLFTLRSPGDKEVKSLPGADYLATRVTDTELRLQVANMSQGRTLYCTCSAVRGLAEQFFGPGTRLTVL.

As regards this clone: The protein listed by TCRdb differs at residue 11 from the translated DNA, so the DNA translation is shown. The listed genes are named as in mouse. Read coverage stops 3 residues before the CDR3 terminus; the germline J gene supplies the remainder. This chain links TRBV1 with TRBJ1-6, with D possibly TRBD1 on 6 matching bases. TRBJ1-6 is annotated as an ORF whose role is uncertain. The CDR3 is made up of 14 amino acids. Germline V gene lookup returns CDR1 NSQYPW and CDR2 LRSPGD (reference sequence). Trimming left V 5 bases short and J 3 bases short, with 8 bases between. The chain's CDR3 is CTCSTTGYNSPLYF. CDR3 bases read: TGCACCTGCAGTACGACAGGCTATAATTCGCCC.

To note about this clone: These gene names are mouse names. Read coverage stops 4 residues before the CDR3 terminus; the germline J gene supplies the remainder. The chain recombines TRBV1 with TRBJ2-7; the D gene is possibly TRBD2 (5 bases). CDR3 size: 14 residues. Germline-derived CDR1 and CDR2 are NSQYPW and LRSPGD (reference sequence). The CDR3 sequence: CTCSADAGSYEQYF. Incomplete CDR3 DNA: TGCACCTGCAGTGCAGATGCTGGGTCGTAT.